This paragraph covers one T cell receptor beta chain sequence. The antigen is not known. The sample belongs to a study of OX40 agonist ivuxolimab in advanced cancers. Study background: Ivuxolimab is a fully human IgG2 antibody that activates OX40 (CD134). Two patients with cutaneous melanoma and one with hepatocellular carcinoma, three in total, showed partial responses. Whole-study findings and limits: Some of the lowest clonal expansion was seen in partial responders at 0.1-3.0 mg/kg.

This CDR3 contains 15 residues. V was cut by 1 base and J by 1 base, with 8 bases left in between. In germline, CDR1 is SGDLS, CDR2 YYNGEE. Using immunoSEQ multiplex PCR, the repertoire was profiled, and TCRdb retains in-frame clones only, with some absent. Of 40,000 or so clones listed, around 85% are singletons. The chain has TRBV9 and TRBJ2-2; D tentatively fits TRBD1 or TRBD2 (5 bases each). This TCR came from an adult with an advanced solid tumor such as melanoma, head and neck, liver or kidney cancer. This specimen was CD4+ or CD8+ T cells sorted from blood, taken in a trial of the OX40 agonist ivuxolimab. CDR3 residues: CASSVWDQNTGELFF. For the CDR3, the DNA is TGTGCCAGCAGCGTATGGGACCAGAACACCGGGGAGCTGTTTTTT.